The 21 T cell receptor beta chains below were found in one sample sequenced in a study of T cells after yellow fever vaccination. TCRdb redid the calling of the 5' RACE reads with MiXCR, one entry per CDR3 protein. The sample has fewer than 650,000 distinct CDR3 sequences, just over 20% seen once. The specimen was PBMCs, collected roughly 23 days after the first yellow fever vaccination. The source is a man younger than 35 who received the YFV17D yellow fever vaccine.

The chain joins TRBV12-5 to TRBJ2-1, with TRBD1 as a possible D gene (5 bases). Trimming removed 6 bases at V and 9 bases at J, with 12 bases between. The CDR3 is made up of 12 amino acids. CDR1 is LGHNT and CDR2 is FRNRAP in the germline V gene. The CDR3 protein is CASGFQGGEQFF. CDR3 coding DNA: TGTGCTAGTGGATTCCAGGGTGGTGAGCAGTTCTTC. Drawing the rest from reference TRBV12-5 and TRBJ2-1, the complete variable domain is DARVTQTPRHKVTEMGQEVTMRCQPILGHNTVFWYRQTMMQGLELLAYFRNRAPLDDSGMPKDRFSAEMPDATLATLKIQPSEPRDSAVYFCASGFQGGEQFFGPGTRLTVL.

This chain connects TRBV7-9 to TRBJ2-5; possibly TRBD2 for D (5 bases). V lost 3 bases, J lost 3 bases, and 14 bases lay in between. The CDR3 runs to 15 residues. Germline values: CDR1 SEHNR, CDR2 FQNEAQ (reference sequence). The CDR3 protein is CASSFLLEGKETQYF. The CDR3 nucleotides read TGTGCCAGCAGCTTCCTCCTAGAGGGTAAAGAGACCCAGTACTTC.

The table lists this clonotype with a few counts. The rearrangement joins TRBV20-1 to TRBJ1-5; 9 bases line up with TRBD1. This CDR3 comprises 14 residues. Germline lookup yields CDR1 DFQATT and CDR2 SNEGSKA (reference sequence). After removal of 5 bases from V and 0 bases from J, the junction contained 2 bases not matched to a gene. The CDR3 sequence: CSAQTGGSNQPQHF. Here the CDR3 DNA reads TGCAGTGCTCAGACAGGGGGTAGCAATCAGCCCCAGCATTTT.

J is TRBJ2-3 and V is TRBV5-1; the D gene is possibly TRBD2 (7 bases). The CDR3 runs to 17 residues. The V end was cut by 4 bases, the J end by 5 bases, with 23 bases between. Germline CDR1 SGHRS, CDR2 YFSETQ. DNA for the CDR3: TGCGCCAGCAGCCCCAAACTGCGGGGGCTCAGGGGAGATACGCAGTATTTT. Translation: CASSPKLRGLRGDTQYF.

This clonotype was observed a few times. The rearrangement uses TRBV18 and TRBJ2-1, with D tentatively TRBD1 (5 bases). Trimming removed 5 bases at V and 7 bases at J, with 9 bases between. Germline CDR1 reads KGHSH; CDR2 reads LQKENI. CDR3 size: 12 residues. The CDR3 DNA follows: TGTGCCAGCTCAATGCCAGGGAATGAGCAGTTCTTC. Protein product: CASSMPGNEQFF. The complete variable domain, with remaining parts taken from reference TRBV18 and TRBJ2-1, reads NAGVMQNPRHLVRRRGQEARLRCSPMKGHSHVYWYRQLPEEGLKFMVYLQKENIIDESGMPKERFSAEFPKEGPSILRIQQVVRGDSAAYFCASSMPGNEQFFGPGTRLTVL.

The chain links TRBV11-2 to TRBJ2-1, with D possibly matching TRBD2 (7 bases). The CDR3 has 12 amino acids. Trimming stripped 7 bases from V and 10 bases from J, with 14 bases between. Germline V gives CDR1 SGHAT, CDR2 FQNNGV. The CDR3 protein is CASNDRGGEQFF. Written as DNA, the CDR3 is TGTGCCAGCAATGATAGGGGGGGGGAGCAGTTCTTC.

The gene calls are TRBV2 and TRBJ2-2; possible D gene TRBD2, 5 bases. V lost 7 bases, J lost 6 bases, and 15 bases lay in between. This CDR3 has 14 amino acids. CDR1 is SNHLY, CDR2 FYNNEI, per germline. The CDR3 DNA reads TGTGCCAGCATCGGCCGGAGGACCTCCGGGGAGCTGTTTTTT. It specifies CASIGRRTSGELFF.

The V call is TRBV20-1, the J call TRBJ1-5; 8 nucleotides line up with TRBD1. Germline trimming cut 6 bases from V and 3 bases from J; bases unmatched to any gene: 1. The CDR3 runs 12 residues. CDR1 is DFQATT, CDR2 SNEGSKA, per germline (reference sequence). CDR3 amino acids: CSATGVNQPQHF. For the CDR3, the DNA is TGCAGTGCGACAGGGGTCAATCAGCCCCAGCATTTT.

This chain uses TRBV20-1 with TRBJ1-1; D is ambiguous. This CDR3 is 10 amino acids long. Germline loops: CDR1 DFQATT, CDR2 SNEGSKA (reference sequence). V lost 0 bases and J 6 bases, leaving 2 bases between the germline ends. CDR3 DNA sequence: TGCAGTGCTAGAGAACCTGAAGCTTTCTTT. Encoded protein: CSAREPEAFF.

The V gene is TRBV6-2 or TRBV6-3, the J gene TRBJ2-5; the match to TRBD2 covers 10 bases. V was pared by 1 base and J by 3 bases, with 5 bases of the junction left unmatched. The CDR3 loop spans 16 amino acids. Per germline, CDR1 MNHEY and CDR2 SVGEGT. CDR3 nucleotides: TGTGCCAGCAGTTACTGGCTAGCGGGGGATAAAGAGACCCAGTACTTC. Protein product: CASSYWLAGDKETQYF.

In this sample, this clonotype turned up many times. The genes are TRBV4-1 and TRBJ1-6; 10 bases are shared with TRBD1. The germline V gene has CDR1 MGHRA and CDR2 YSYEKL. J lost 10 bases, V lost 4 bases, and 13 bases had no gene match. The CDR3 has 17 amino acids. The CDR3 region has the DNA TGCGCCAGCAGCCCAGCCCCGGGACAGGGGTATCCGTCACCCCTCCACTTT. Translated, it gives CASSPAPGQGYPSPLHF.

This clonotype was found many times. This chain joins TRBV6-2 or TRBV6-3 and TRBJ2-2; the D is unclear. CDR1 and CDR2 (germline): MNHEY, SVGEGT. The CDR3 consists of 12 residues. V was trimmed by 8 bases and J by 7 bases, leaving 11 bases between them. This chain's CDR3 is CASGNNYGELFF. The CDR3 nucleotides read TGTGCCAGCGGCAATAATTACGGGGAGCTGTTTTTT.

Only a few counts were recorded for this clonotype. In DNA, the CDR3 is TGTGCCAGCAGCCGCGCAATTAACAGCCCTGAAGCTTTCTTT. It codes for CASSRAINSPEAFF. The chain uses TRBV7-2 and TRBJ1-1, with no clear D. Trimming left V 5 bases short and J 6 bases short, with 16 bases between. Germline V gene sequence: CDR1 SGHTA, CDR2 FQGNSA. The CDR3 has 14 amino acids.

The chain has TRBV5-1 and TRBJ2-1; TRBD2 agrees at 11 bases. V lost 4 bases, J lost 4 bases, and 7 bases stayed unmatched. The length of the CDR3 is 16 residues. Germline assignment: CDR1 SGHRS and CDR2 YFSETQ. The CDR3 DNA reads as TGCGCCAGCAGCCCTAACCCTAGCGGGGGGTACAATGAGCAGTTCTTC. Translating gives CASSPNPSGGYNEQFF.

This clonotype came up a few times. The V gene is TRBV4-3, the J gene TRBJ2-3; TRBD2 might be the D (6 bases). V lost 0 bases and J lost 3, with 10 bases in between. Germline values: CDR1 LGHNA, CDR2 YSLEER. The CDR3 is made up of 15 amino acids. CDR3 in amino acids: CASSQDASATDTQYF. The CDR3 bases are TGCGCCAGCAGCCAAGATGCTAGCGCTACAGATACGCAGTATTTT.

The chain couples TRBV4-3 to TRBJ1-5; D call uncertain. Trimming stripped 0 bases from V and 5 bases from J, with 14 bases between. Per the germline V gene, CDR1 is LGHNA and CDR2 is YSLEER. CDR3 size: 16 residues. The CDR3 coding sequence is TGCGCCAGCAGCCAAGATTTAGTAACAATTCATCAGCCCCAGCATTTT. Translating it yields CASSQDLVTIHQPQHF.

The chain couples TRBV7-3 to TRBJ2-1, with TRBD2 matching 9 bases. The germline gives CDR1 SGHTA, CDR2 FQGTGA. The CDR3 totals 16 residues. V trimming: 4 bases; J trimming: 9 bases; junction bases outside the gene matches: 13. CDR3 sequence: CASSWVAGEGTGEQFF. The CDR3 DNA follows: TGTGCCAGCAGCTGGGTAGCGGGGGAAGGCACCGGTGAGCAGTTCTTC.

This clonotype was counted only a few times. The chain has TRBV7-2 and TRBJ2-2; maybe TRBD2 (5 bases). The CDR3 length is 16 residues. V was pared by 5 bases and J by 0 bases, with 13 bases between. CDR1 is SGHTA, CDR2 FQGNSA, per germline. The DNA of the CDR3 is TGTGCCAGCAGCAAAGCGGCAACAGCGAACACCGGGGAGCTGTTTTTT. Amino acid sequence: CASSKAATANTGELFF.

This clonotype was counted a single time. For the CDR3, the DNA is TGTGCCAGCAGCGCCCTAGGGGGAGTAAGCCAGCCCCAGCATTTT. Its protein product is CASSALGGVSQPQHF. The chain recombines TRBV7-2 with TRBJ1-5; tentative D call: TRBD1 (6 bases). The germline V gene has CDR1 SGHTA and CDR2 FQGNSA. V lost 5 bases and J lost 7, with 18 bases in between. The CDR3 covers 15 residues.

This chain joins TRBV12-3 or TRBV12-4 and TRBJ1-6; TRBD1 might be the D (5 bases). V was pared by 6 bases and J by 5 bases, with 11 bases between. The CDR3 consists of 14 residues. The CDR3 loop reads CASSPGLNNSPLHF. CDR3 DNA: TGTGCCAGCAGCCCAGGGTTGAATAATTCACCCCTCCACTTT.

This clonotype was counted a few times. The chain joins TRBV7-2 to TRBJ2-3; 8 bases match TRBD1. The J segment lost 1 base and the V segment lost 4 bases, leaving 10 bases of the junction unmatched. CDR1 and CDR2 from the germline V gene are SGHTA and FQGNSA. This CDR3 has 17 amino acids. CDR3 in amino acids: CASSWTGTGKRTDTQYF. The CDR3 coding sequence is TGTGCCAGCAGCTGGACCGGGACAGGCAAGCGCACAGATACGCAGTATTTT.